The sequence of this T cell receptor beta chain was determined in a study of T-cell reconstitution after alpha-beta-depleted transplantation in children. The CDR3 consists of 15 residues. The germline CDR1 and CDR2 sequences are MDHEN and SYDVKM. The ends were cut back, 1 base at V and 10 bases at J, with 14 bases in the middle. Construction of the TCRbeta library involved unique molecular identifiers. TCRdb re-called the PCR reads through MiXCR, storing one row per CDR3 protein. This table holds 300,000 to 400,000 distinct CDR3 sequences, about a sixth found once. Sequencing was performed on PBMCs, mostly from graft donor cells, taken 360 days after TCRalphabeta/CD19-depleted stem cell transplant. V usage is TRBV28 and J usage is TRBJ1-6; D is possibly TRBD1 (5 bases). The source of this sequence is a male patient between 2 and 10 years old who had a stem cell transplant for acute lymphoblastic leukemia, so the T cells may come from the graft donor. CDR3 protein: CASSLFSGRGSPLHF. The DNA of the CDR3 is TGTGCCAGCAGTTTATTCTCAGGGCGCGGCTCACCCCTCCACTTT.